The T cell receptor beta chain under discussion was sequenced for a study of T-cell memory formation after mild COVID-19. Findings of the study overall: Detection of some responders pre-infection suggested pre-existing cross-reactive memory T cells participated. Clonal second-wave expansions that peaked on day 37 had unconfirmed SARS-CoV-2 specificity. Among CD4+ contracting clones, most were CM and EM, and CD8+ ones EMRA.

This clonotype was picked up a small number of times. Its target is not known. With 6 bases removed from V and 6 bases from J, the gap between germline ends came to 14 bases. The CDR3 length is 14 residues. TCRdb itself ran the 5' RACE reads through MiXCR, one entry per CDR3 protein. The repertoire holds roughly 160,000 distinct CDR3 sequences, about an eighth seen once, with about 3.6% in the top ten. The sample taken for sequencing was PBMCs or a T cell subset sorted from them (not recorded which). The V gene is TRBV12-3 or TRBV12-4, the J gene TRBJ2-2, with unresolved D. The clonotype comes from a man aged 18 to 35 who had mild COVID-19 (a few samples of this study predate the infection). Cell type and time point are not known. This chain's CDR3 is CASSHRNRPGELFF. The CDR3 DNA reads TGTGCCAGCAGCCACCGCAACCGCCCCGGGGAGCTGTTTTTT.